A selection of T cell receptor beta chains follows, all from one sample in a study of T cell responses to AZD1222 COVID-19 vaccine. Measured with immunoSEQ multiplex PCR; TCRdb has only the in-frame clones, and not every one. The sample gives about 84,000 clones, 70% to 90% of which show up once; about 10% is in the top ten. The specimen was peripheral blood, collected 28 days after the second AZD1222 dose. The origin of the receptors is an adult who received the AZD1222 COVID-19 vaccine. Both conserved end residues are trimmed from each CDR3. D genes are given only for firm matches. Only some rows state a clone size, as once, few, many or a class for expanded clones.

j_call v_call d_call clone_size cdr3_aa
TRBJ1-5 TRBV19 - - ASSIQGLSNQPQH
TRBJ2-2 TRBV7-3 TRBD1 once ASSSTGANTGELF
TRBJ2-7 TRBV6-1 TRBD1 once ASSLVGQGAYEQY
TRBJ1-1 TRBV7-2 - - ASSTSDRYEAF
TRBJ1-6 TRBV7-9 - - ASSLTGAQESPLH
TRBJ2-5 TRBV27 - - ASSLFPGETQY
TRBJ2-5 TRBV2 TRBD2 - ASSKLLAGETQY
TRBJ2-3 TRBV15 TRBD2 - ATSRDPLSGRGGQDTQY
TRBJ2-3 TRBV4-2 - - ASSQDEGRLDTDTQY
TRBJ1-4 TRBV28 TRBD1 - AIGRQGGEKLF
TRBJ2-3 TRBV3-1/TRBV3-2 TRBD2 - ASSQDRVETSFQY
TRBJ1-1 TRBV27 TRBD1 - ASSPQGEYTEAF
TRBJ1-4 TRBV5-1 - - ASSPRFDRTNEKLF